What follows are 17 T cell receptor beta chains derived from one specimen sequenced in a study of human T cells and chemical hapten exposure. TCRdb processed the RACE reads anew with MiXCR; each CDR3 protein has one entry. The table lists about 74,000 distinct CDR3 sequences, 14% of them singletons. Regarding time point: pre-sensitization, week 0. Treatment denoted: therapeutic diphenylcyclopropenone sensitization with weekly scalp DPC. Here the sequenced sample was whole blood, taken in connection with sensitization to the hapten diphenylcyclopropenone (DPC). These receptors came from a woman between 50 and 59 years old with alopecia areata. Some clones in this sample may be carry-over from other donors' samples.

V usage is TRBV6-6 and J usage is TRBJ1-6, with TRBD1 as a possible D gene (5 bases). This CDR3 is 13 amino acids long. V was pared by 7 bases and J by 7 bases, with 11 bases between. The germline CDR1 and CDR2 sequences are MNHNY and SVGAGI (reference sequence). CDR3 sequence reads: CASTGVVNSPLHF. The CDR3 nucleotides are TGTGCCAGCACGGGGGTGGTGAATTCACCCCTCCACTTT.

The DNA of the CDR3 is TGTGCCAGCAGTCTATATCAAGGGGCGCGTGAGCAGTACTTC. Protein product: CASSLYQGAREQYF. The chain employs TRBV27 and TRBJ2-7; maybe TRBD1 (5 bases). The CDR3 spans 14 residues. The V and J ends lost 5 bases and 7 bases respectively, with 18 bases between them. CDR1 and CDR2 from the germline V gene are MNHEY and SMNVEV (reference sequence).

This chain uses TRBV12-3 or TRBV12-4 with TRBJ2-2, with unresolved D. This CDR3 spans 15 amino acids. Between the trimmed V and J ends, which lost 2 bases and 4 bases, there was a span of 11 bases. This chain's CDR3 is CASSLRALVTGELFF. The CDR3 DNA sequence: TGTGCCAGCAGTTTACGGGCCCTAGTCACCGGGGAGCTGTTTTTT.

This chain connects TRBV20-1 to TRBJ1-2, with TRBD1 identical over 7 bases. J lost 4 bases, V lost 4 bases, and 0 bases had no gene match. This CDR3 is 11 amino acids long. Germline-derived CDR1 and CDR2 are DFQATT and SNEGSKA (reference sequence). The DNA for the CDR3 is TGCAGTGCTACAGGGGGCTATGGCTACACCTTC. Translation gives CSATGGYGYTF.

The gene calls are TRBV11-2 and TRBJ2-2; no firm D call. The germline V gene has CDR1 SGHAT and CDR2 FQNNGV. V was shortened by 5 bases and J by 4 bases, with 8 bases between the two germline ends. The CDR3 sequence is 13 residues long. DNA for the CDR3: TGTGCCAGCAGCCCCCCTAGCACCGGGGAGCTGTTTTTT. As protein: CASSPPSTGELFF.

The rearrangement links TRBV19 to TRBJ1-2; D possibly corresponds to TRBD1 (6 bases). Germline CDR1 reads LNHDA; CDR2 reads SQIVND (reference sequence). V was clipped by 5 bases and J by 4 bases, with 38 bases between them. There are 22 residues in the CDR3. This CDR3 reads CASSPQRVLRQDTSFFGYGYTF. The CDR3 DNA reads TGTGCCAGTAGTCCCCAGCGGGTCCTAAGACAGGACACTTCTTTTTTTGGCTATGGCTACACCTTC. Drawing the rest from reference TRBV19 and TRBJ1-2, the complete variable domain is DGGITQSPKYLFRKEGQNVTLSCEQNLNHDAMYWYRQDPGQGLRLIYYSQIVNDFQKGDIAEGYSVSREKKESFPLTVTSAQKNPTAFYLCASSPQRVLRQDTSFFGYGYTFGSGTRLTVV.

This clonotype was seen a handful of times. CDR3 loop: CASRTMTGTDIQYF. The CDR3 region has the DNA TGTGCCAGCAGGACGATGACAGGGACGGACATTCAGTACTTC. J is TRBJ2-4 and V is TRBV7-2, with 7 bases lining up with TRBD1. The CDR3 loop spans 14 amino acids. Germline V CDR1 and CDR2: SGHTA, FQGNSA. The J segment lost 8 bases and the V segment lost 6 bases, leaving 10 bases of the junction unmatched. The full variable domain, completed using reference TRBV7-2 and TRBJ2-4, is GAGVSQSPSNKVTEKGKDVELRCDPISGHTALYWYRQSLGQGLEFLIYFQGNSAPDKSGLPSDRFSAERTGGSVSTLTIQRTQQEDSAVYLCASRTMTGTDIQYFGAGTRLSVL.

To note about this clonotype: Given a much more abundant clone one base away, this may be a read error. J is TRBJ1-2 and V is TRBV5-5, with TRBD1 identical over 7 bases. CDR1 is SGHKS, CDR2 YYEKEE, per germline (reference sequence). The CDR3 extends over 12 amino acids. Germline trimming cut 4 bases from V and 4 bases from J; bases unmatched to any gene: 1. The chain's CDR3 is CASSAGGYGYTF. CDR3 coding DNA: TGTGCCAGCAGCGCAGGGGGCTATGGCTACACCTTC.

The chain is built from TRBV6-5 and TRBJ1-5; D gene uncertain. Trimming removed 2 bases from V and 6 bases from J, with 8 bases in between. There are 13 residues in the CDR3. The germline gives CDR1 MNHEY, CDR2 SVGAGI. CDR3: CASSYREGQPQHF. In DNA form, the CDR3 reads TGTGCCAGCAGTTACAGGGAGGGTCAGCCCCAGCATTTT.

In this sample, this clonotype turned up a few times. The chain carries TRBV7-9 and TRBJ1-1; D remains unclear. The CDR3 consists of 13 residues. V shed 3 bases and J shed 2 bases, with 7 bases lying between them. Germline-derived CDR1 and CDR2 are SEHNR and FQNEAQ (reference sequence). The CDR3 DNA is TGTGCCAGCAGCTTTGAATTAAACACTGAAGCTTTCTTT. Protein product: CASSFELNTEAFF.

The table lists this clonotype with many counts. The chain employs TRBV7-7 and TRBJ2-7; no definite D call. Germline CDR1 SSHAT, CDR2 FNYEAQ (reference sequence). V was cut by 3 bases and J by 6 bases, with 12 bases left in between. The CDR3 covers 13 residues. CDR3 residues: CASSLSRLSEQYF. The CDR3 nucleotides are TGTGCCAGCAGCTTGTCCAGGCTTTCCGAGCAGTACTTC.

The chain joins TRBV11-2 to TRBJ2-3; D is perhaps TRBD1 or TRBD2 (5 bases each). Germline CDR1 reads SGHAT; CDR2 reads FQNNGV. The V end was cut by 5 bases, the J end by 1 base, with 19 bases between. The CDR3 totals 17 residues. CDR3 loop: CASSRLGQGVGTDTQYF. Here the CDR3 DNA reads TGTGCCAGCAGCCGCCTCGGTCAGGGAGTCGGCACAGATACGCAGTATTTT.

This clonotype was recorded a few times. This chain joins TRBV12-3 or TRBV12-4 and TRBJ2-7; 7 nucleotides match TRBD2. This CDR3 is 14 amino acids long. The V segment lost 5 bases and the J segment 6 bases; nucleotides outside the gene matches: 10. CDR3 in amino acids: CASSPAAGGGEQYF. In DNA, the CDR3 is TGTGCCAGCAGTCCGGCTGCCGGCGGGGGCGAGCAGTACTTC.

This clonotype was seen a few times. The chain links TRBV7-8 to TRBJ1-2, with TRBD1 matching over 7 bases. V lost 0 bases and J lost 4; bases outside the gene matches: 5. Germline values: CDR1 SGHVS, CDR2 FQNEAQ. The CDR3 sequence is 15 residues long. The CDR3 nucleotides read TGTGCCAGCAGCTTAGCGGGGACAGCAGCCTATGGCTACACCTTC. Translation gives CASSLAGTAAYGYTF. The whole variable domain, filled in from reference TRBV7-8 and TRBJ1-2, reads GAGVSQSPRYKVAKRGQDVALRCDPISGHVSLFWYQQALGQGPEFLTYFQNEAQLDKSGLPSDRFFAERPEGSVSTLKIQRTQQEDSAVYLCASSLAGTAAYGYTFGSGTRLTVV.

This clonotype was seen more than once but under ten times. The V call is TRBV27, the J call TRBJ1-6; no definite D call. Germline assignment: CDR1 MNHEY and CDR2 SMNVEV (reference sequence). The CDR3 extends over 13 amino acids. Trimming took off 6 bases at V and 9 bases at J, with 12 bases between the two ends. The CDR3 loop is CASSSPPASPLHF. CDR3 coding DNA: TGTGCCAGCAGCTCCCCTCCGGCTTCACCCCTCCACTTT.

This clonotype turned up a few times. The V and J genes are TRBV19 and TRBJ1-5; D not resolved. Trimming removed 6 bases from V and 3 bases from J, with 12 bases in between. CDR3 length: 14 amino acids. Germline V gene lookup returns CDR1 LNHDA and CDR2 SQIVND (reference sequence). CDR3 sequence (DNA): TGTGCCAGTAGGCCCGGGCCCACCAATCAGCCCCAGCATTTT. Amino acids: CASRPGPTNQPQHF.

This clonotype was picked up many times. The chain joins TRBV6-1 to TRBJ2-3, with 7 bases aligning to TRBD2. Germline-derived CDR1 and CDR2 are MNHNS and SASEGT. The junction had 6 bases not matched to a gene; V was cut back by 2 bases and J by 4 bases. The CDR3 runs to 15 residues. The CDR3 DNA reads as TGTGCCAGCAGTGAACTGGGGACTAACCCAGATACGCAGTATTTT. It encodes CASSELGTNPDTQYF.